The T cell receptor beta chain under discussion was sequenced for a study of cytomegalovirus exposure and HLA in healthy donors. General observations from the study: Among TCR beta chains, those listed as cytomegalovirus-associated numbered around 180. Rarity marked most TCR sequences, yet some public TCRs occurred in many donors.

From germline, CDR1 is MNHNS and CDR2 SASEGT. V lost 0 bases and J 2 bases, leaving 11 bases between the germline ends. The CDR3 has 16 residues. The sample holds a few counts of this clone. Its antigen remains unknown. Some clones are missing from TCRdb's copy, which holds only in-frame ones; the method was immunoSEQ multiplex PCR. The table includes some 150,000 clones, roughly 91% detected once. The sequencing input was PBMCs. The clonotype was recovered from a man aged 18 to 35 in good health and CMV-seronegative. The chain joins TRBV6-1 to TRBJ2-1; D ambiguous. The CDR3 DNA reads TGTGCCAGCAGTGAAGCCATAAGCCTGCCCTACAATGAGCAGTTCTTC. This codes for CASSEAISLPYNEQFF.